The 26 T cell receptor beta chains presented below share a single source sample, sequenced in a study of cytomegalovirus exposure and HLA in healthy donors. PCR primers comprised 60 Vbeta and 13 Jbeta primers. Measured with immunoSEQ multiplex PCR; TCRdb has only the in-frame clones, and not every one. In the table there are approximately 180,000 clones, approximately 84% of which are singletons. The sample taken for sequencing was PBMCs. The receptor source for this set is a girl between 10 and 17 years old in good health and CMV-seropositive.

The rearrangement links TRBV19 to TRBJ2-7; D is unclear. In germline, CDR1 is LNHDA, CDR2 SQIVND (reference sequence). The CDR3 consists of 13 residues. Trimming stripped 1 base from V and 2 bases from J, with 6 bases between. The CDR3 reads CASSIATAYEQYF. CDR3 coding DNA: TGTGCCAGTAGTATAGCTACGGCCTACGAGCAGTACTTC.

The chain carries TRBV4-1 and TRBJ2-4; possibly TRBD2 for D (5 bases). The CDR3 has 18 residues. The V and J ends lost 4 bases and 0 bases respectively, with 19 bases between them. The V gene's germline CDR1 is MGHRA and CDR2 YSYEKL. The CDR3 is CASSRAVHQGLAKNIQYF. The DNA of the CDR3 is TGCGCCAGCAGCCGAGCGGTTCACCAAGGGTTAGCCAAAAACATTCAGTACTTC.

This chain connects TRBV30 to TRBJ1-2; D not certain. Trimming removed 0 bases from V and 6 bases from J, with 8 bases in between. Per germline, CDR1 GTSNPN and CDR2 SVGIG (reference sequence). The length of the CDR3 is 12 residues. This CDR3 reads CAWSVRGDGYTF. The CDR3 nucleotides are TGTGCCTGGAGTGTCCGGGGTGATGGCTACACCTTC.

The V gene is TRBV29-1, the J gene TRBJ1-2, with 10 bases that match TRBD1. The J segment lost 5 bases and the V segment lost 6 bases, leaving 6 bases of the junction unmatched. Per the germline V gene, CDR1 is SQVTM and CDR2 is ANQGSEA. This CDR3 comprises 13 residues. The DNA for the CDR3 is TGCAGCGTGGGACAGGGGCAGGGGTATGGCTACACCTTC. Protein product: CSVGQGQGYGYTF.

This clone appeared a few times. Other DNA sequences within the sample encode an identical CDR3. This chain connects TRBV5-4 to TRBJ1-1; D perhaps matches TRBD1 (6 bases). Germline V gives CDR1 SGHNT, CDR2 YYREEE (reference sequence). The CDR3 runs to 13 residues. V lost 3 bases and J lost 1, with 7 bases in between. This CDR3 is CASSSGQNTEAFF. The CDR3 nucleotides are TGTGCCAGCAGCTCGGGACAGAACACTGAAGCTTTCTTT.

The rearrangement joins TRBV5-1 to TRBJ1-4, with D possibly matching TRBD1 (5 bases). The V end was cut by 3 bases, the J end by 14 bases, with 20 bases between. The CDR3 is made up of 14 amino acids. Germline values: CDR1 SGHRS, CDR2 YFSETQ. The CDR3 nucleotides are TGCGCCAGCAGCTCGACCGGGGACCCAGGAGGGCTGTTTTTT. Translated, it gives CASSSTGDPGGLFF.

The V and J genes are TRBV4-1 and TRBJ1-2; D might be TRBD1 (6 bases). Germline CDR1 and CDR2: MGHRA and YSYEKL. The CDR3 length is 14 residues. V lost 4 bases and J lost 3, with 12 bases in between. The CDR3 region is CASSRDRLDYGYTF. As DNA, the CDR3 is TGCGCCAGCAGCCGAGACAGGTTAGACTATGGCTACACCTTC.

V and J are TRBV29-1 and TRBJ2-7, with D maybe TRBD1 (6 bases). This CDR3 is 16 amino acids long. The V end was cut by 7 bases, the J end by 2 bases, with 24 bases between. Germline V gene lookup returns CDR1 SQVTM and CDR2 ANQGSEA. DNA for the CDR3: TGCAGCGCAAGGGAGAAGGGACATCTGACCGCCTACGAGCAGTACTTC. Its protein product is CSAREKGHLTAYEQYF.

This clone showed up just once. The chain uses TRBV7-7 and TRBJ2-1; a weak D match, TRBD1 (5 bases). Germline values: CDR1 SSHAT, CDR2 FNYEAQ (reference sequence). The CDR3 is 14 residues long. The CDR3 loop reads CATQPDISYNEQFF. The CDR3 coding sequence is TGTGCAACCCAACCGGACATATCCTACAATGAGCAGTTCTTC.

The CDR3 protein is CASSPEGGQNEKLFF. The CDR3 DNA follows: TGTGCCAGCAGCCCAGAGGGGGGACAGAATGAAAAACTGTTTTTT. V gene TRBV7-9 combines with J gene TRBJ1-4, with 7 bases that match TRBD1. The CDR3 covers 15 residues. J gave up 5 bases and V 5 bases, and 8 bases lay outside the gene matches. From germline, CDR1 is SEHNR and CDR2 FQNEAQ (reference sequence).

The gene calls are TRBV2 and TRBJ1-2; a possible D gene is TRBD1 (6 bases). V lost 8 bases and J 6 bases, leaving 13 bases between the germline ends. Germline V CDR1 and CDR2: SNHLY, FYNNEI. CDR3 length: 12 amino acids. This chain's CDR3 is CASCRGSDGYTF. The CDR3 DNA follows: TGTGCCAGCTGCAGGGGTAGTGATGGCTACACCTTC.

The rearrangement joins TRBV7-9 to TRBJ2-6; D is perhaps TRBD1 (6 bases). Germline V gene sequence: CDR1 SEHNR, CDR2 FQNEAQ (reference sequence). CDR3 length: 16 residues. Trimming took off 5 bases at V and 3 bases at J, with 14 bases between the two ends. DNA for the CDR3: TGTGCCAGCAGCCCAACACAGGGTGGTGGGGCCAACGTCCTGACTTTC. The encoded protein is CASSPTQGGGANVLTF. Based on the CDR3 plus reference TRBV7-9 and TRBJ2-6, the full variable domain is DTGVSQNPRHKITKRGQNVTFRCDPISEHNRLYWYRQTLGQGPEFLTYFQNEAQLEKSRLLSDRFSAERPKGSFSTLEIQRTEQGDSAMYLCASSPTQGGGANVLTFGAGSRLTVL.

The chain uses TRBV19 and TRBJ1-4, with D possibly TRBD1 on 5 matching bases. CDR3 length: 16 amino acids. Trimming took off 5 bases at V and 0 bases at J, with 13 bases between the two ends. Germline V gene sequence: CDR1 LNHDA, CDR2 SQIVND (reference sequence). CDR3 coding DNA: TGTGCCAGTAGTGCCCCCGGGACTGCAACTAATGAAAAACTGTTTTTT. Translating gives CASSAPGTATNEKLFF.

V usage is TRBV5-6 and J usage is TRBJ2-7; 7 bases are a match to TRBD1. Germline V CDR1 and CDR2: SGHDT, YYEEEE. V gave up 0 bases and J gave up 6 bases; unmatched junction bases: 6. The CDR3 runs 14 residues. DNA for the CDR3: TGTGCCAGCAGCTTGGATGACAGGGTAGGCGAGCAGTACTTC. This sequence encodes CASSLDDRVGEQYF.

In its sample, this clone was seen a few times. The rearrangement joins TRBV7-9 to TRBJ1-1; TRBD1 is a possible D gene (5 bases). Germline CDR1 is SEHNR and CDR2 is FQNEAQ (reference sequence). The CDR3 spans 13 residues. Trimming cost V 2 bases and J 7 bases, with 11 bases left between them. CDR3 in amino acids: CASSLFGGNEAFF. The CDR3, as DNA: TGTGCCAGCAGCTTATTCGGGGGGAATGAAGCTTTCTTT. Complete variable domain (other parts from reference TRBV7-9 and TRBJ1-1): DTGVSQNPRHKITKRGQNVTFRCDPISEHNRLYWYRQTLGQGPEFLTYFQNEAQLEKSRLLSDRFSAERPKGSFSTLEIQRTEQGDSAMYLCASSLFGGNEAFFGQGTRLTVV.

The gene calls are TRBV30 and TRBJ1-4; no clear D. The length of the CDR3 is 12 residues. Per the germline V gene, CDR1 is GTSNPN and CDR2 is SVGIG (reference sequence). The ends were cut back, 2 bases at V and 8 bases at J, with 9 bases in the middle. The CDR3 sequence is CAWSSSGEKLFF. In nucleotides, the CDR3 is TGTGCCTGGAGTTCATCAGGAGAAAAACTGTTTTTT. Combining the CDR3 with reference TRBV30 and TRBJ1-4 gives the whole variable domain SQTIHQWPATLVQPVGSPLSLECTVEGTSNPNLYWYRQAAGRGLQLLFYSVGIGQISSEVPQNLSASRPQDRQFILSSKKLLLSDSGFYLCAWSSSGEKLFFGSGTQLSVL.

This clone was recorded once. The chain joins TRBV6-5 to TRBJ2-1; perhaps TRBD1 as D (6 bases). CDR1 is MNHEY and CDR2 is SVGAGI in the germline V gene. The CDR3 length is 15 residues. Trimming took off 6 bases at V and 0 bases at J, with 12 bases between the two ends. The CDR3 sequence: CASRNRDRSYNEQFF. The CDR3 region has the DNA TGTGCCAGCAGAAACAGGGATCGCTCCTACAATGAGCAGTTCTTC.

The chain uses TRBV5-1 and TRBJ1-2; D unresolved. Germline-derived CDR1 and CDR2 are SGHRS and YFSETQ. CDR3 length: 14 amino acids. The germline V and J ends were trimmed by 0 bases and 1 base, with 7 bases remaining between them. The CDR3: CASSLAIGNYGYTF. The CDR3 bases are TGCGCCAGCAGCTTGGCGATCGGTAACTATGGCTACACCTTC.

This clone is a singleton in its sample. The chain couples TRBV5-1 to TRBJ1-2; D perhaps matches TRBD1 (5 bases). V shed 0 bases and J shed 6 bases, with 15 bases lying between them. The CDR3 has 15 residues. CDR1 SGHRS and CDR2 YFSETQ come from the germline V gene. CDR3 loop: CASSLALGTGDGYTF. Here the CDR3 DNA reads TGCGCCAGCAGCTTGGCCCTCGGGACTGGGGATGGCTACACCTTC.

V usage is TRBV15 and J usage is TRBJ2-1; 10 nucleotides match TRBD2. The CDR3 contains 16 residues. V trimming: 3 bases; J trimming: 6 bases; junction bases outside the gene matches: 8. CDR1 and CDR2 (germline): LNHNV, YYDKDF (reference sequence). The CDR3 nucleotides read TGTGCCACCAGCAGGGGCCGAGCGGGGGGGACCAATGAGCAGTTCTTC. Its translation: CATSRGRAGGTNEQFF.

This clone was recorded only once. The rearrangement links TRBV19 to TRBJ1-3; D gene ambiguous. The CDR3 runs to 13 residues. Germline CDR1 and CDR2: LNHDA and SQIVND (reference sequence). The ends were cut back, 9 bases at V and 8 bases at J, with 17 bases in the middle. The CDR3 protein is CASTTLSADTIYF. In nucleotides, the CDR3 is TGTGCCAGCACGACTCTTTCTGCCGACACCATATATTTT.

A single count supports this clone. V gene TRBV23-1 combines with J gene TRBJ1-1, with 9 bases matching TRBD1. TRBV23-1 falls under the ORF class, with uncertain function. The CDR3 contains 14 residues. J gave up 4 bases and V 6 bases, and 6 bases lay outside the gene matches. The CDR3 DNA sequence: TGCGCCAGCAGGGGGACAGGGATGGGCACTGAAGCTTTCTTT. The encoded protein is CASRGTGMGTEAFF.

The chain joins TRBV6-5 to TRBJ1-2, with D tentatively TRBD1 (6 bases). Germline-derived CDR1 and CDR2 are MNHEY and SVGAGI. Trimming stripped 5 bases from V and 8 bases from J, with 12 bases between. The CDR3 runs to 12 residues. CDR3 loop: CASSQGGGGYTF. The CDR3 bases are TGTGCCAGCAGTCAAGGGGGGGGCGGCTACACCTTC.

V is TRBV10-3 and J is TRBJ2-4, with D unclear. V lost 6 bases and J 0 bases, leaving 15 bases between the germline ends. The CDR3 consists of 16 residues. Germline lookup yields CDR1 ENHRY and CDR2 SYGVKD. In DNA form, the CDR3 reads TGTGCCATCAGCCCTAATAGCCCCCTAGCCAAAAACATTCAGTACTTC. Residues: CAISPNSPLAKNIQYF.

The V and J genes are TRBV30 and TRBJ1-4, with TRBD1 matching over 9 bases. The CDR3 has 15 residues. The J segment lost 8 bases and the V segment lost 0 bases, leaving 7 bases of the junction unmatched. CDR1 is GTSNPN and CDR2 is SVGIG in the germline V gene (reference sequence). DNA for the CDR3: TGTGCCTGGAGTGTAAAGGGGACAGGGCTGGAAAAACTGTTTTTT. This encodes CAWSVKGTGLEKLFF.

This chain joins TRBV6-6 and TRBJ1-1; TRBD1 aligns across 7 bases. CDR1 and CDR2 (germline): MNHNY, SVGAGI (reference sequence). The CDR3 consists of 14 residues. V shed 6 bases and J 2 bases; nucleotides not matched to a gene: 6. The CDR3 sequence is CASRTGQINTEAFF. The CDR3 coding sequence is TGTGCCAGCAGAACGGGACAGATAAACACTGAAGCTTTCTTT.